This T cell receptor beta chain was identified in a study of beta chain features in type 1 diabetes. Study observations and caveats: For Type 1 diabetes patients, all four CD4+ subsets carried TCRB CDR3s that were moderately but significantly shorter.

The CDR3 loop spans 16 amino acids. Germline CDR1 reads LGHNA; CDR2 reads YSLEER. V lost 0 bases, J lost 8 bases, and 19 bases lay in between. All of the isolated RNA was reverse transcribed, so expressed TCRB transcripts were sequenced. Naive, central memory and regulatory T cell samples yielded around 3.5 million reads on average. The table came from immunoSEQ multiplex PCR; TCRdb's copy has only in-frame clones and leaves some out. The sample holds approximately 330,000 clones, approximately 9.9% seen once. It was one heparinised blood draw, averaging about 116 mL, that each donor gave. With respect to this clone: Its antigen is not identified.

The rearrangement links TRBV4-3 to TRBJ1-2; the D gene is possibly TRBD1 (6 bases). Sequences were obtained from naive CD4+ T cells from blood. This TCR was sampled from a woman aged 25 to 39 in good health. CDR3 amino acids: CASSQDLGRGRGGYTF. In DNA, the CDR3 is TGCGCCAGCAGCCAAGACCTAGGCAGGGGACGGGGAGGCTACACCTTC.